A selection of T cell receptor beta chains follows, all from one sample in a study of regulatory T cells in long-lasting Graves disease. TCRdb analysed the multiplex PCR reads with MiXCR anew, one entry per CDR3 protein. The sample shows about 430,000 distinct CDR3 sequences, roughly 23% of them seen only once. Sample: peripheral blood mononuclear cells (PBMCs), taken when the disease was refractory, from a patient treated with antithyroid drugs. All receptors derive from a female donor with Graves disease. The CDR3 runs from the conserved cysteine through the conserved F or W.

j_call: TRBJ2-1
v_call: TRBV7-8
cdr3_aa: CASSLGQAQFYNEQFF

j_call: TRBJ2-1
v_call: TRBV7-8
cdr3_aa: CASSLEVYNEQFF

j_call: TRBJ2-7
v_call: TRBV6-5
cdr3_aa: CASSYSGQHLASEQYF

j_call: TRBJ2-7
v_call: TRBV6-1
cdr3_aa: CASGRVNYEQYF

j_call: TRBJ2-7
v_call: TRBV2
cdr3_aa: CASRPGPSYEQYF

j_call: TRBJ2-5
v_call: TRBV2
cdr3_aa: CASSESAGAGYF

j_call: TRBJ2-5
v_call: TRBV9
cdr3_aa: CASSVQAGSQETQYF

j_call: TRBJ2-5
v_call: TRBV28
cdr3_aa: CASSGQGEQETQYF

j_call: TRBJ1-1
v_call: TRBV25-1
cdr3_aa: CASSEQVNTEAFF

j_call: TRBJ1-2
v_call: TRBV29-1
cdr3_aa: CSVWTGYGYAF

j_call: TRBJ2-2
v_call: TRBV5-1
cdr3_aa: CASSLAQGTNTGELFF

j_call: TRBJ2-7
v_call: TRBV6-5
cdr3_aa: CASSYSLAGGDEQYF

j_call: TRBJ1-5
v_call: TRBV2
cdr3_aa: CASSGEGIGQPQHF

j_call: TRBJ1-6
v_call: TRBV11-2
cdr3_aa: CASSLWGYYNSPLHF

j_call: TRBJ2-2
v_call: TRBV6-1
cdr3_aa: CASSTMQYTGELFF

j_call: TRBJ1-1
v_call: TRBV30
cdr3_aa: CAGLQGNTEAFF

j_call: TRBJ1-1
v_call: TRBV30
cdr3_aa: CAWSRTGETEAFF

j_call: TRBJ2-5
v_call: TRBV3-1
cdr3_aa: CASSQEIGWGETQYF

j_call: TRBJ2-5
v_call: TRBV28
cdr3_aa: CASSLVAGGRETQYF

j_call: TRBJ2-6
v_call: TRBV15
cdr3_aa: CATSTGGSGANVLTF

j_call: TRBJ2-3
v_call: TRBV28
cdr3_aa: CASSPPRGTDTQYF

j_call: TRBJ2-7
v_call: TRBV20-1
cdr3_aa: CSAREAKWGYF

j_call: TRBJ2-1
v_call: TRBV3-1
cdr3_aa: CASSPDRVNEQFF

j_call: TRBJ2-7
v_call: TRBV3-1
cdr3_aa: CASSQEPPGVPYEQYF

j_call: TRBJ1-1
v_call: TRBV7-3
cdr3_aa: CASSLTLTGSEAFF

j_call: TRBJ2-5
v_call: TRBV7-9
cdr3_aa: CASSLFETQYF

j_call: TRBJ2-5
v_call: TRBV6-1
cdr3_aa: CASNPQGPQETQYF

j_call: TRBJ2-1
v_call: TRBV11-2
cdr3_aa: CASSLGGTSVNEQFF

j_call: TRBJ2-5
v_call: TRBV11-2
cdr3_aa: CASGLWGTSMETQYF

j_call: TRBJ2-7
v_call: TRBV7-9
cdr3_aa: CASSSTELTGTGIGQDQTVGYF

j_call: TRBJ2-7
v_call: TRBV29-1
cdr3_aa: CSVDLGQGFYEQYF

j_call: TRBJ2-2
v_call: TRBV28
cdr3_aa: CASRPGQGANTGELFF

j_call: TRBJ1-1
v_call: TRBV2
cdr3_aa: CASTAYDWGQGGTEAFF

j_call: TRBJ2-1
v_call: TRBV28
cdr3_aa: CASSPPLLAGQTNEQFF

j_call: TRBJ2-7
v_call: TRBV28
cdr3_aa: CASTLTGERAYEQYF

j_call: TRBJ2-1
v_call: TRBV20-1
cdr3_aa: CSAVAGGLNEQFF

j_call: TRBJ1-3
v_call: TRBV12-3/TRBV12-4
cdr3_aa: CASHWTGSITIYF

j_call: TRBJ2-1
v_call: TRBV11-2
cdr3_aa: CASNPVGAGEQFF

j_call: TRBJ1-5
v_call: TRBV14
cdr3_aa: CASSQDPPDGSNQPQHF

j_call: TRBJ2-7
v_call: TRBV3-1
cdr3_aa: CASSHGSVAYEQYF

j_call: TRBJ2-3
v_call: TRBV5-1
cdr3_aa: CASSIGQVSDTQYF

j_call: TRBJ2-7
v_call: TRBV10-3
cdr3_aa: CVSRQYLFYEQYF

j_call: TRBJ2-7
v_call: TRBV20-1
cdr3_aa: CSAEAGQGTHEQYF

j_call: TRBJ2-2
v_call: TRBV29-1
cdr3_aa: CSVGEGVSSGELFF

j_call: TRBJ1-1
v_call: TRBV6-1
cdr3_aa: CASSVVNTEAFF

j_call: TRBJ2-7
v_call: TRBV7-2
cdr3_aa: CASSLHGADGKEQYF

j_call: TRBJ2-7
v_call: TRBV2
cdr3_aa: CASRGGAFYEQYF

j_call: TRBJ2-4
v_call: TRBV6-2/TRBV6-3
cdr3_aa: CASTDVAKNIQYF

j_call: TRBJ2-4
v_call: TRBV5-1
cdr3_aa: CASSLEGAQNIQYF

j_call: TRBJ2-2
v_call: TRBV11-2
cdr3_aa: CASSLGTVQLFF

j_call: TRBJ1-1
v_call: TRBV6-1
cdr3_aa: CASRKQGTNTEAFF

j_call: TRBJ2-7
v_call: TRBV6-1
cdr3_aa: CASKVAGATHEQYF

j_call: TRBJ1-1
v_call: TRBV12-3/TRBV12-4
cdr3_aa: CASSPGGTGAFF